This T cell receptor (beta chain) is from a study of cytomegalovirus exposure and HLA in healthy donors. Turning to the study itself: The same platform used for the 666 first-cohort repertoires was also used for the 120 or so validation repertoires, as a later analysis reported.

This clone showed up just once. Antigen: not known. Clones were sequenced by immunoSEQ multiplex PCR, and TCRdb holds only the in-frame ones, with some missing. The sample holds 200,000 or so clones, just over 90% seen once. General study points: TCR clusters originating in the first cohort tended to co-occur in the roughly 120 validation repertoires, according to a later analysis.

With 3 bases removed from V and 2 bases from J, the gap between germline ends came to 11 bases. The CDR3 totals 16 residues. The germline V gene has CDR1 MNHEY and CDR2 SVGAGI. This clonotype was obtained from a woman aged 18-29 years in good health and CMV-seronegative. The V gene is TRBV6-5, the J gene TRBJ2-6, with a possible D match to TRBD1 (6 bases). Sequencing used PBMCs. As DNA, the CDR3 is TGTGCCAGCAGTTATTATCGGACAGCTGGGGCCAACGTCCTGACTTTC. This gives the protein CASSYYRTAGANVLTF.